This T cell receptor (beta chain) is from a study of blood T cell repertoires in COVID-19. The data were produced by immunoSEQ multiplex PCR, yet TCRdb's version contains in-frame clones alone and is incomplete. The sample comprises fewer than 250,000 clones, about 85% of which are singletons, and roughly 10% rests with the top ten. All enrollees were roughly 18 to 100 years old and from about 25 US areas. In this sample, this clone turned up once. The CDR3 sequence is 12 residues long. V was trimmed by 10 bases and J by 4 bases, leaving 14 bases between them. Germline values: CDR1 MRHNA, CDR2 SNTAGT.

The TCR sequence derives from a man aged 30-40 years who had recovered from COVID-19. Sequenced input: PBMCs or T cells enriched from blood (not recorded which). The V and J genes are TRBV6-4 and TRBJ2-7; TRBD1 might be the D (5 bases). The CDR3 nucleotides are TGTGCCATCAACATAGGGGTGTACGAGCAGTACTTC. Its translation: CAINIGVYEQYF.